The clone carrying this T cell receptor (beta chain) is judged medium-sized. The sample comes from a study of graft-versus-host responses after intestinal transplantation. Whole-study findings and limits: Peak circulating GvH clone levels were associated with early post-transplant HvG declines.

Only in-frame clones appear in the TCRdb table, and some are missing; sequencing was by immunoSEQ multiplex PCR. Found here are approximately 2,500 clones, under 30% of them singletons; the top ten hold about 5%. V was pared by 6 bases and J by 1 base, with 14 bases between. The germline CDR1 and CDR2 sequences are MNHNY and SVGAGI (reference sequence). The CDR3 sequence is 15 residues long. The chain employs TRBV6-6 and TRBJ2-3; D is ambiguous. The receptor's source is a human patient who was an organ donor for intestinal transplantation. The specimen comprised alloreactive CD4+ T cells from a mixed lymphocyte reaction culture, sampled before transplantation. As to subset: CFSE-low proliferating T cells sorted from approximately 6-day pre-transplant mixed lymphocyte reaction (GvH or HvG direction). The CDR3 sequence is CASSPRSSGTDTQYF. The CDR3 bases are TGTGCCAGCAGCCCGAGGTCTTCGGGCACAGATACGCAGTATTTT.